This TCR beta chain was identified during a study of vaccination and CD4 T cells after COVID-19. With the Oncomine TCR Beta short-read assay, DNA from cultured CD4+ T cells was sequenced. TCRdb used MiXCR to reprocess the PCR reads, holding one entry per CDR3 protein. Of under 20,000 distinct CDR3 sequences listed, around 50% are singletons. This clonotype occurred a few times. Its antigen is still unknown. Specified treatment: roughly 11-day PBMC culture with coronavirus spike peptide pools or control peptides (ViraFEST assay). Trimming left V 5 bases short and J 5 bases short, with 18 bases between. This CDR3 is 15 amino acids long. Germline V CDR1 and CDR2: SGHTA, FQGNSA.

The sample comprised CD4+ T cells from blood, cultured in vitro. The clonotype was recovered from a human donor who had recovered from COVID-19. The chain joins TRBV7-2 to TRBJ1-2; D perhaps matches TRBD1 (5 bases). The CDR3 here is CASSPLQGGPYGYTF. The CDR3 DNA follows: TGTGCCAGCAGCCCCCTCCAGGGCGGGCCATATGGCTACACCTTC. Together with reference TRBV7-2 and TRBJ1-2, the CDR3 gives the full variable domain: GAGVSQSPSNKVTEKGKDVELRCDPISGHTALYWYRQSLGQGLEFLIYFQGNSAPDKSGLPSDRFSAERTGGSVSTLTIQRTQQEDSAVYLCASSPLQGGPYGYTFGSGTRLTVV.